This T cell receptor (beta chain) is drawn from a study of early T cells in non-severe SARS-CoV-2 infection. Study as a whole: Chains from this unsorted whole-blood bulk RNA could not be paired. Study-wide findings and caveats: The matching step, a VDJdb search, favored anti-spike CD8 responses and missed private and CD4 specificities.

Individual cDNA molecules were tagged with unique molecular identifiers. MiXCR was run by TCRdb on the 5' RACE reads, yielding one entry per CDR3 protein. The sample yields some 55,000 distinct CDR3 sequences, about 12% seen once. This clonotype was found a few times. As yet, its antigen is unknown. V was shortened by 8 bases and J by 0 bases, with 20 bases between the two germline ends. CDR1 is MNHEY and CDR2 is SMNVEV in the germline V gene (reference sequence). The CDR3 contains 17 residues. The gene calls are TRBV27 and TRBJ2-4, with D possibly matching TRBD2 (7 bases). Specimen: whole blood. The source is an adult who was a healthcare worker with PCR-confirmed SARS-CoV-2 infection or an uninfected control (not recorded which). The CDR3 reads CASFRGATILAKNIQYF. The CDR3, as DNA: TGTGCCAGCTTTCGGGGGGCCACGATACTAGCCAAAAACATTCAGTACTTC.